The present TCR beta chain was sequenced within a study of blood T cells in healthy people across ages. Study-level points and caveats: Among long-lived donors, naive CD4+ cells were more numerous and diversity higher than in aged donors.

This clonotype was seen many times. The antigen remains unidentified. There were at least 5 micrograms of total RNA extracted from every sample. Using a J-beta primer mix together with a sample-barcoded 5' primer, a second PCR was run for roughly 6 to 12 cycles. TCRdb analysed the 5' RACE reads with MiXCR anew, one entry per CDR3 protein. Of approximately 680,000 distinct CDR3 sequences listed, approximately 29% are singletons. The CDR3 covers 15 residues. Trimming cost V 6 bases and J 3 bases; bases outside gene matches: 4. Per the germline V gene, CDR1 is SQVTM and CDR2 is ANQGSEA. The chain employs TRBV29-1 and TRBJ2-2; TRBD2 aligns across 13 bases. The sequencing sample was made of blood. The sequence was collected from a woman older than 75 in good health. CDR3 DNA sequence: TGCAGCGTGAGGACTAGCGGGGGATACACCGGGGAGCTGTTTTTT. This translates into CSVRTSGGYTGELFF.